This TCR beta chain was sequenced in a study of blood T cell repertoires in COVID-19 (dated by TCRdb to 2020 to 2021). About the full investigation: Samples covering the acute and convalescent phases of COVID-19 were provided by collaborators in the United States, Italy and Spain. The material from the prospective study consisted of cDNA or gDNA derived from T cells, B-cell-depleted T cells, or PBMCs. Deeply sampled blood TCRbeta repertoires from subjects exposed to, actively infected with, or recovered from COVID-19 were included in the dataset. The repertoires were released in a freely available public database meant as a resource for research on the immune response to SARS-CoV-2. Samples were obtained from the ongoing ImmuneRACE study (first 160 participants) and from roughly 1,300 subjects provided by 6 global collaborators. A de-identified subject ID, COVID-19 status, age in years and sex were almost always included in the sample metadata. HLA class I and class II types, where available, came from metadata supplied by the sample provider rather than from assay-based typing.

Clipping removes 1 base from V and 1 base from J, with 1 as the unmatched junction base count. From a lookup of the germline V gene (reference sequence), CDR1 and CDR2 are LNHDA and SQIVND. CDR3 length: 15 amino acids, cysteine to phenylalanine. The only DNA kept is the CDR3, 45 bases in frame from the first base. Broad study findings and their caveats: The quantity of clinical and demographic metadata differed by source and by participant and was supplied without curation.

Note on this clone: The antigen this receptor binds is unknown. Base qualities are not recorded, but no much larger clone differs from it by a single base.

TCRbeta CDR3 regions were amplified from genomic DNA by means of the immunoSEQ Assay, a bias-controlled multiplex PCR. The authors' analysis ran thus. Within the assay, amplification of reference gene primers was used to estimate how many nucleated cells each sample contained. To quantify the absolute abundance of each unique TCRbeta CDR3 rearrangement, sequence reads were collapsed and filtered. For each sample, productive Simpson clonality was calculated by taking the square root of Simpson's diversity index across productive rearrangements. TCRdb took this table from immuneACCESS and kept in-frame rearrangements with V and J called. Such tables lack part of the clones; where checked against another copy, unresolved V genes explain under half of the gap, and the rest is unexplained. The V and J calls and the clone size are those of that table, but D and trimming were determined from the DNA. Present in this sample are 320,000 or so clones, around 86% of which were seen just once. 5% to 5.5% of the sample rests with the top ten.

Enrolling through a virtual design, the prospective study's participants ranged in age from about 18 to 100 years and lived across about two dozen United States geographic areas. In the prospective study, participants were assigned to cohorts based on the clinical history participants reported in a screening survey and a study questionnaire. For ImmuneRACE Cohort 3, a participant was defined as recovered based on two consecutive negative NP/OP PCR tests, clearance by a healthcare professional, or resolution of symptoms. In the prospective study, whole blood, serum and a nasopharyngeal or oropharyngeal swab were collected from each participant by mobile phlebotomists. Additional blood draws and questionnaires over an approximately two-month period could optionally be provided by prospective study participants. Before DNA extraction, prospective study blood samples were shipped either frozen or at room temperature.

The receptor chain draws on TRBV19 and TRBJ2-1; TRBD1 agrees with 7 junctional bases. The receptor was derived from a man aged 60-69 years who had recovered from COVID-19. Source material: PBMCs or T cells enriched from blood (not recorded which). The DNA is as follows: TGTGCCAGTAGTATAGGCAGGGGGTCCTACAATGAGCAGTTCTTC. Translated, it reads CASSIGRGSYNEQFF.